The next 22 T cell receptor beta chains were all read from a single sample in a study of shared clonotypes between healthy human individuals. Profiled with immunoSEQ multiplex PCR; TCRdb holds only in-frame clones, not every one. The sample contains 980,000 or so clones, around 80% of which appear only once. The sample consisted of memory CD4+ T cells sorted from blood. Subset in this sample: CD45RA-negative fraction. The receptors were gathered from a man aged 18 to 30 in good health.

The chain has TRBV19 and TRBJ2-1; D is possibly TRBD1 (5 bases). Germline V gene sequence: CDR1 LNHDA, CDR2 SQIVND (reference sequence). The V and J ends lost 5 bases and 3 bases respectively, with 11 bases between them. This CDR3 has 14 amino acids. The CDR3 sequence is CASSPQGLYNEQFF. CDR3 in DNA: TGTGCCAGTAGTCCGCAGGGCCTCTACAATGAGCAGTTCTTC.

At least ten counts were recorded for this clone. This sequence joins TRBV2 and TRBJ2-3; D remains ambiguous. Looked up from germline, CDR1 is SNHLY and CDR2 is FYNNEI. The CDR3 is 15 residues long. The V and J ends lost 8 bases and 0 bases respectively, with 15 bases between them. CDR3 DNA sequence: TGTGCCAGCGCCCGATTCTCTGGGAGCACAGATACGCAGTATTTT. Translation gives CASARFSGSTDTQYF.

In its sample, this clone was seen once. The CDR3 DNA reads as TGTGCCAGCAGCCTCCTGGGGCGGGAGAGGGGTGAGCAGTTCTTC. Amino acid sequence: CASSLLGRERGEQFF. The J gene is TRBJ2-1, the V gene TRBV7-2; 7 bases line up with TRBD2. Unmatched junction bases numbered 13, after V lost 5 bases and J lost 9 bases. The CDR3 is made up of 15 amino acids. Germline V gene lookup returns CDR1 SGHTA and CDR2 FQGNSA. The full variable domain, its missing parts supplied by reference TRBV7-2 and TRBJ2-1, is GAGVSQSPSNKVTEKGKDVELRCDPISGHTALYWYRQSLGQGLEFLIYFQGNSAPDKSGLPSDRFSAERTGGSVSTLTIQRTQQEDSAVYLCASSLLGRERGEQFFGPGTRLTVL.

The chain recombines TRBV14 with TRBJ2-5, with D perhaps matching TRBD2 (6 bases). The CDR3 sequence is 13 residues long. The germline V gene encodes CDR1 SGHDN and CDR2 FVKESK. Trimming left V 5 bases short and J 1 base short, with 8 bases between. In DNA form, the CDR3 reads TGTGCCAGCAGCTTCGGGAGCCAAGAGACCCAGTACTTC. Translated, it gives CASSFGSQETQYF. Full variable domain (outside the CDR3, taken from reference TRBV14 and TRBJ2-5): EAGVTQFPSHSVIEKGQTVTLRCDPISGHDNLYWYRRVMGKEIKFLLHFVKESKQDESGMPNNRFLAERTGGTYSTLKVQPAELEDSGVYFCASSFGSQETQYFGPGTRLLVL.

The chain's CDR3 is CASRRSGPQYYEQYF. The CDR3 DNA reads TGTGCCAGCAGAAGATCCGGGCCCCAATACTACGAGCAGTACTTC. This chain connects TRBV6-5 to TRBJ2-7; no clear D gene. The CDR3 covers 15 residues. The germline V and J ends were trimmed by 6 bases and 3 bases, with 18 bases remaining between them. Looked up from germline, CDR1 is MNHEY and CDR2 is SVGAGI.

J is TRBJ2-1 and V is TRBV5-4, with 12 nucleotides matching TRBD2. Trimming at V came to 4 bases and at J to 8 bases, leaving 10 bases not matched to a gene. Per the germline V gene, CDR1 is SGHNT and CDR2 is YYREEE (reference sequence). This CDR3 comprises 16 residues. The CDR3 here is CASSPDPSGRAHEQFF. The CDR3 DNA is TGTGCCAGCAGCCCCGACCCTAGCGGGAGGGCGCATGAGCAGTTCTTC.

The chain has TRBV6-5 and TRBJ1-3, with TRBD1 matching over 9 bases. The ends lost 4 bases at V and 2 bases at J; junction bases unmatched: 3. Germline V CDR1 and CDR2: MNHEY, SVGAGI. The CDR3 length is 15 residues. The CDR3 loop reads CASSSGTGPGNTIYF. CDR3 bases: TGTGCCAGCAGTTCGGGGACAGGGCCTGGAAACACCATATATTTT.

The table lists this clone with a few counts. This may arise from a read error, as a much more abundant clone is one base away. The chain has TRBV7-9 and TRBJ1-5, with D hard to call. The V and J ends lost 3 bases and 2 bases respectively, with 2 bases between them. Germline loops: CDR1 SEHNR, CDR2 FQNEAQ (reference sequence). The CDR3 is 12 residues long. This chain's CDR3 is CASSLGNQPQHF. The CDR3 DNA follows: TGTGCCAGCAGCTTGGGCAATCAGCCCCAGCATTTT.

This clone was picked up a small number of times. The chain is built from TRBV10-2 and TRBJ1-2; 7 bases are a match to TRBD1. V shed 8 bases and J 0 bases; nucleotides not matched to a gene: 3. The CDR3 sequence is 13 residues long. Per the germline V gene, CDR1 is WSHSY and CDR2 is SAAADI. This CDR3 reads CASGDSTNYGYTF. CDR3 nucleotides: TGCGCCAGCGGGGACAGCACTAACTATGGCTACACCTTC.

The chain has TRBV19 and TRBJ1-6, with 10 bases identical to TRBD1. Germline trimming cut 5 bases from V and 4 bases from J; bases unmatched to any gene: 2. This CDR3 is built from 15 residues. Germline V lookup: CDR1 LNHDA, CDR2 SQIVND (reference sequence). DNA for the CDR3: TGTGCCAGTAGTGAGGGACAGGGGTATAATTCACCCCTCCACTTT. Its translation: CASSEGQGYNSPLHF.

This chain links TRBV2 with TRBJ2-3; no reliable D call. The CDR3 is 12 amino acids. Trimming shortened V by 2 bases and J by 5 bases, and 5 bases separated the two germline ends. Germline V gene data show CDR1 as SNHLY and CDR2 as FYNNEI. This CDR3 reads CASSEMGDTQYF. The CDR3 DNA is TGTGCCAGCAGTGAAATGGGAGATACGCAGTATTTT.

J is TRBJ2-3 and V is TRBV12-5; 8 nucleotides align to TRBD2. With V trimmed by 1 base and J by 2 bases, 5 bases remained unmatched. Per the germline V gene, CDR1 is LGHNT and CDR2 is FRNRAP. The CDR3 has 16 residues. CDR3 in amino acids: CASGLGLAGLTDTQYF. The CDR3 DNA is TGTGCTAGTGGTTTGGGGCTAGCGGGTCTCACAGATACGCAGTATTTT.

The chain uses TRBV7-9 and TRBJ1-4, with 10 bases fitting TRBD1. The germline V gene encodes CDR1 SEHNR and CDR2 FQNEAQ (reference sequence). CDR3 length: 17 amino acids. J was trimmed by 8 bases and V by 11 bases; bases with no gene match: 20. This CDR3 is CAGSSGTGASPREKLFF. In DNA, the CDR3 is TGTGCCGGGTCTTCCGGGACAGGGGCTTCCCCAAGAGAAAAACTGTTTTTT.

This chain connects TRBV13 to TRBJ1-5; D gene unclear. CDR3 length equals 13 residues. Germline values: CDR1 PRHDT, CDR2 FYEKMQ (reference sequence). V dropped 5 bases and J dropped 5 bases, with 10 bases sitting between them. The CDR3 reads CASSTSPHQPQHF. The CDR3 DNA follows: TGTGCCAGCAGCACTAGCCCCCATCAGCCCCAGCATTTT.

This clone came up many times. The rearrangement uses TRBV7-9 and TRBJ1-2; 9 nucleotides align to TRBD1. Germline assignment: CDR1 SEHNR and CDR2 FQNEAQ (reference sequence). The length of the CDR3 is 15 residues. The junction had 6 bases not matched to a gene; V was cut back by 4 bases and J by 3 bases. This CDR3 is CASSSDRGNDYGYTF. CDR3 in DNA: TGTGCCAGCAGCTCGGACAGGGGAAATGACTATGGCTACACCTTC.

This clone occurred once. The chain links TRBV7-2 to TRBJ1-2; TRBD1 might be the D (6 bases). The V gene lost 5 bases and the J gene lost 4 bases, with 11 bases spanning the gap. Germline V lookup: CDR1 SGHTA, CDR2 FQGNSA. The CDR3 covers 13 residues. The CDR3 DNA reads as TGTGCCAGCAGCCCACAGGGTGCCTATGGCTACACCTTC. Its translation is CASSPQGAYGYTF.

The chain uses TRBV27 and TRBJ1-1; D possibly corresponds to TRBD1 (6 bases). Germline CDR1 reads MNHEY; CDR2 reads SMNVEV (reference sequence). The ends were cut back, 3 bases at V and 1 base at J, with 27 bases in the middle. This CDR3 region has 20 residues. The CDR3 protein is CASSFLSPSRDTSTNTEAFF. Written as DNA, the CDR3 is TGTGCCAGCAGTTTTTTAAGCCCATCCCGGGACACCAGTACGAACACTGAAGCTTTCTTT.

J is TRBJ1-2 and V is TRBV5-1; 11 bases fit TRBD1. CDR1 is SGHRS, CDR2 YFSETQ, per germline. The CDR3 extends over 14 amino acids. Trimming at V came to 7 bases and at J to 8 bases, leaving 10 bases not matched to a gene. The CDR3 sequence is CASAEAGTGGGYTF. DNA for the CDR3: TGCGCCAGCGCTGAGGCCGGGACAGGGGGAGGCTACACCTTC.

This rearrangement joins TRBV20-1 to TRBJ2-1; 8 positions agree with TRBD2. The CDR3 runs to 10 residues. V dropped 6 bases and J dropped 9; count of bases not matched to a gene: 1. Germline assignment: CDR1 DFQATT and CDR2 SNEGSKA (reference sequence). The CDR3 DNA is TGCAGTGCCGGGGGGGTTGAGCAGTTCTTC. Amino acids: CSAGGVEQFF.

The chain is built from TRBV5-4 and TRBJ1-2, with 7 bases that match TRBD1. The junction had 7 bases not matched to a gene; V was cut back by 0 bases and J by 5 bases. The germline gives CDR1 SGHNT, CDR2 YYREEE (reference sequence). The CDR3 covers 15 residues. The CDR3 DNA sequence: TGTGCCAGCAGCTTGGGGGGGGACAGATCGTATGGCTACACCTTC. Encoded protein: CASSLGGDRSYGYTF.

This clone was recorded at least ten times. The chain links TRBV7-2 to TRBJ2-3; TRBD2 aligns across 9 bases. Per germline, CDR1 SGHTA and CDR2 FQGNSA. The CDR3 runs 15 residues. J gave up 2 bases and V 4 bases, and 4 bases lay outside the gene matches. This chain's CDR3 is CASSYSGRTTDTQYF. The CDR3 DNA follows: TGTGCCAGCAGCTACAGCGGGAGGACCACAGATACGCAGTATTTT.

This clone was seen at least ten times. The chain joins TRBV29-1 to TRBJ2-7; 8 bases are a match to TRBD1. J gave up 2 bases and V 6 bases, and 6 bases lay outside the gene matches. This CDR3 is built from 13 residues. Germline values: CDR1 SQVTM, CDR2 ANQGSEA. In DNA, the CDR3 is TGCAGCGTCGGACAGGGCCAGACCTACGAGCAGTACTTC. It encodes CSVGQGQTYEQYF.